This is a list of T cell receptor beta chains from one sample in a study of graft-versus-host responses after intestinal transplantation. TCRdb's copy holds only in-frame clones and misses some; the assay was immunoSEQ multiplex PCR. This sample carries nearly 95,000 clones, more than 85% of them seen once, and the ten largest clones take roughly 2%. Their target antigens are unknown. The input for sequencing was unstimulated CD8+ T cells sorted from spleen or lymph node cells, taken before intestinal transplant. The receptors were gathered from a human donor who received an intestinal transplant. CDR3s include the opening cysteine and the closing phenylalanine or tryptophan. Each record gives: V gene, clone size, J gene, D gene, CDR3 DNA, CDR3 protein. D genes are given only for firm matches. Only some rows state a clone size, as once, few, many or a class for expanded clones.

V gene: TRBV7-9
clone size: NA
J gene: TRBJ2-3
D gene: TRBD2
CDR3 DNA: TGTGCCAGCAGCTTAGGATCGAGCGGGGGGGCCCTAGATACGCAGTATTTT
CDR3 protein: CASSLGSSGGALDTQYF

V gene: TRBV4-3
clone size: NA
J gene: TRBJ1-2
D gene: TRBD1
CDR3 DNA: TGCGCCAGCAGCCAAGGTGGGACAGGGGCTAACTATGGCTACACCTTC
CDR3 protein: CASSQGGTGANYGYTF

V gene: TRBV2
clone size: NA
J gene: TRBJ1-6
D gene: TRBD1
CDR3 DNA: TGTGCCAGCAGCCCGGGACAGTCGAGCTCCTATAATTCACCCCTCCACTTT
CDR3 protein: CASSPGQSSSYNSPLHF

V gene: TRBV4-3
clone size: NA
J gene: TRBJ2-1
D gene: TRBD1
CDR3 DNA: TGCGCCAGCAGCCAGGGGACAGGGGGTAATGAGCAGTTCTTC
CDR3 protein: CASSQGTGGNEQFF

V gene: TRBV6-1
clone size: NA
J gene: TRBJ1-2
D gene: TRBD1
CDR3 DNA: TGTGCCAGCAGTGAAGGACAGGGGGCATGGGGCTACACCTTC
CDR3 protein: CASSEGQGAWGYTF

V gene: TRBV27
clone size: once
J gene: TRBJ2-5
D gene: NA
CDR3 DNA: TGTGCCAGCAGTTGGACAATACAAGAGACCCAGTACTTC
CDR3 protein: CASSWTIQETQYF

V gene: TRBV4-3
clone size: NA
J gene: TRBJ2-7
D gene: TRBD2
CDR3 DNA: TGCGCCAGCAGCCAAGGGATGACTAGCGGAGACTACGAGCAGTACTTC
CDR3 protein: CASSQGMTSGDYEQYF

V gene: TRBV19
clone size: NA
J gene: TRBJ2-2
D gene: TRBD1
CDR3 DNA: TGTGCCAGTAGTATAGACAGGACAGGGTACACCGGGGAGCTGTTTTTT
CDR3 protein: CASSIDRTGYTGELFF

V gene: TRBV4-3
clone size: NA
J gene: TRBJ2-7
D gene: NA
CDR3 DNA: TGCGCCAGCAGCCAAGGGGTTTCTGCATCCGGACTCTCCTACGAGCAGTACTTC
CDR3 protein: CASSQGVSASGLSYEQYF

V gene: TRBV2
clone size: NA
J gene: TRBJ1-1
D gene: NA
CDR3 DNA: TGTGCCAGCAGCCCTCGACAGGCGACGAACACTGAAGCTTTCTTT
CDR3 protein: CASSPRQATNTEAFF

V gene: TRBV2
clone size: NA
J gene: TRBJ1-2
D gene: TRBD1
CDR3 DNA: TGTGCCAGCAGTGAAGGGACAGGAGGCTATGGCTACACCTTC
CDR3 protein: CASSEGTGGYGYTF

V gene: TRBV4-1
clone size: once
J gene: TRBJ2-7
D gene: NA
CDR3 DNA: TGCGCCAGCAGCCAATCCGTCTCCTACGAGCAGTACTTC
CDR3 protein: CASSQSVSYEQYF

V gene: TRBV29-1
clone size: NA
J gene: TRBJ2-7
D gene: NA
CDR3 DNA: TGCAGCGTCCGCGGGAGCCGGACAGGGCGAGCCTACGAGCAGTACTTC
CDR3 protein: CSVRGSRTGRAYEQYF

V gene: TRBV5-1
clone size: NA
J gene: TRBJ2-1
D gene: TRBD2
CDR3 DNA: TGCGCCAGCAGCCCCGATGAGCGGGGCCAGAATGAGCAGTTCTTC
CDR3 protein: CASSPDERGQNEQFF

V gene: TRBV29-1
clone size: NA
J gene: TRBJ1-1
D gene: NA
CDR3 DNA: TGCAGCGTTGATACGGGTACGAACACTGAAGCTTTCTTT
CDR3 protein: CSVDTGTNTEAFF

V gene: TRBV10-2
clone size: NA
J gene: TRBJ2-1
D gene: NA
CDR3 DNA: TGCGCCAGCAGTGACCCCCGGAGCTCCTACAATGAGCAGTTCTTC
CDR3 protein: CASSDPRSSYNEQFF

V gene: TRBV11-3
clone size: NA
J gene: TRBJ1-4
D gene: TRBD1
CDR3 DNA: TGTGCCAGCAGCTTAGAGGGACAGGGCCGTGAAAAACTGTTTTTT
CDR3 protein: CASSLEGQGREKLFF

V gene: TRBV5-1
clone size: NA
J gene: TRBJ1-1
D gene: TRBD1
CDR3 DNA: TGCGCCAGCAGCGTTGACAGGGTGGGCACTGAAGCTTTCTTT
CDR3 protein: CASSVDRVGTEAFF

V gene: TRBV9
clone size: NA
J gene: TRBJ2-3
D gene: TRBD1
CDR3 DNA: TGTGCCAGCAGCGAAAGGACAGGGACGACAGATACGCAGTATTTT
CDR3 protein: CASSERTGTTDTQYF

V gene: TRBV6-4
clone size: NA
J gene: TRBJ2-1
D gene: TRBD2
CDR3 DNA: TGTGCCAGCAGTAGTCTAGCGGGATACAATGAGCAGTTCTTC
CDR3 protein: CASSSLAGYNEQFF

V gene: TRBV13
clone size: NA
J gene: TRBJ1-1
D gene: NA
CDR3 DNA: TGTGCCAGCAGCTTAGAGGGCAGGGACACTGAAGCTTTCTTT
CDR3 protein: CASSLEGRDTEAFF

V gene: TRBV19
clone size: NA
J gene: TRBJ1-5
D gene: TRBD1
CDR3 DNA: TGTGCCAGTAGTATAGGGGGACAGTACAATCAGCCCCAGCATTTT
CDR3 protein: CASSIGGQYNQPQHF

V gene: TRBV30
clone size: NA
J gene: TRBJ1-1
D gene: NA
CDR3 DNA: TGTGCCTGGGGGGGGGAGATAGGCCCGACAGGTGACACTGAAGCTTTCTTT
CDR3 protein: CAWGGEIGPTGDTEAFF

V gene: TRBV30
clone size: NA
J gene: TRBJ1-2
D gene: TRBD1
CDR3 DNA: TGTGCCTGGGTGGGACAGAACTATGGCTACACCTTC
CDR3 protein: CAWVGQNYGYTF

V gene: TRBV14
clone size: few
J gene: TRBJ2-5
D gene: TRBD2
CDR3 DNA: TGTGCCAGCAGCCAAGACCGGACTAGCGGGTGGGAGACCCAGTACTTC
CDR3 protein: CASSQDRTSGWETQYF

V gene: TRBV19
clone size: NA
J gene: TRBJ2-2
D gene: NA
CDR3 DNA: TGTGCCAGTAGTCCTTCTGGACAGATCGCCCGCCGAGGCGCCGGGGAGCTGTTTTTT
CDR3 protein: CASSPSGQIARRGAGELFF

V gene: TRBV27
clone size: NA
J gene: TRBJ1-6
D gene: TRBD1
CDR3 DNA: TGTGCCAGCAGTTTAATTAGGGACAGCTCCTATAATTCACCCCTCCACTTT
CDR3 protein: CASSLIRDSSYNSPLHF

V gene: TRBV4-3
clone size: once
J gene: TRBJ2-3
D gene: TRBD1
CDR3 DNA: TGCGCCAGCAGCCAAGGGACAGGGGACACAGATACGCAGTATTTT
CDR3 protein: CASSQGTGDTDTQYF

V gene: TRBV5-1
clone size: NA
J gene: TRBJ2-7
D gene: NA
CDR3 DNA: TGCGCCAGCGGACTTGACGGGACCTACGAGCAGTACTTC
CDR3 protein: CASGLDGTYEQYF

V gene: TRBV29-1
clone size: NA
J gene: TRBJ2-1
D gene: NA
CDR3 DNA: TGCAGCGTTGGAGGGTATGGGTACAATGAGCAGTTCTTC
CDR3 protein: CSVGGYGYNEQFF

V gene: TRBV23-1
clone size: NA
J gene: TRBJ2-1
D gene: TRBD1
CDR3 DNA: TGCGCCACCAGGACAGGGAACAACAATGAGCAGTTCTTC
CDR3 protein: CATRTGNNNEQFF

V gene: TRBV30
clone size: NA
J gene: TRBJ2-7
D gene: NA
CDR3 DNA: TGTGCCTGGAGTGTACTGGCAGGGGTGTACGAGCAGTACTTC
CDR3 protein: CAWSVLAGVYEQYF

V gene: TRBV4-1
clone size: NA
J gene: TRBJ2-3
D gene: NA
CDR3 DNA: TGCGCCAGCAGCCAAGAGTACGCGGGGTACACAGATACGCAGTATTTT
CDR3 protein: CASSQEYAGYTDTQYF

V gene: TRBV29-1
clone size: NA
J gene: TRBJ2-3
D gene: TRBD2
CDR3 DNA: TGCAGCGTTGAAGGAGAACCGGCAACTAGCGGGGACACAGATACGCAGTATTTT
CDR3 protein: CSVEGEPATSGDTDTQYF

V gene: TRBV5-1
clone size: NA
J gene: TRBJ1-5
D gene: TRBD1
CDR3 DNA: TGCGCCAGCAGCGCCGCCTCCGGACAGGCCCAGCATTTT
CDR3 protein: CASSAASGQAQHF

V gene: TRBV6-5
clone size: NA
J gene: TRBJ1-1
D gene: TRBD1
CDR3 DNA: TGTGCCAGCAGTTACTCCCTGGGACAGGGGTCCGGAGCTTTCTTT
CDR3 protein: CASSYSLGQGSGAFF

V gene: TRBV4-1
clone size: NA
J gene: TRBJ2-1
D gene: TRBD1
CDR3 DNA: TGCGCCAGCAGCCAACCGGCAGGGGGAATAAAAAACAATGAGCAGTTCTTC
CDR3 protein: CASSQPAGGIKNNEQFF

V gene: TRBV18
clone size: once
J gene: TRBJ1-6
D gene: TRBD1
CDR3 DNA: TGTGCCAGCTCAGGGACAGGGGGTTCACCCCTCCACTTT
CDR3 protein: CASSGTGGSPLHF

V gene: TRBV5-1
clone size: once
J gene: TRBJ2-5
D gene: NA
CDR3 DNA: TGCGCCAGCAGCTTGGTGCTGGGGGCGGACGATCAAGAGACCCAGTACTTC
CDR3 protein: CASSLVLGADDQETQYF

V gene: TRBV5-6
clone size: NA
J gene: TRBJ2-3
D gene: NA
CDR3 DNA: TGTGCCAGCAGCCACCGACAGGCAAGCACAGATACGCAGTATTTT
CDR3 protein: CASSHRQASTDTQYF

V gene: TRBV13
clone size: NA
J gene: TRBJ2-1
D gene: TRBD1
CDR3 DNA: TGTGCCAGCAGTCCCACCGGGACAGGGGAGAATGAGCAGTTCTTC
CDR3 protein: CASSPTGTGENEQFF

V gene: TRBV11-2
clone size: NA
J gene: TRBJ2-7
D gene: TRBD1
CDR3 DNA: TGTGCCAGCAGCCCGTGGACAGGGGGCTACGAGCAGTACTTC
CDR3 protein: CASSPWTGGYEQYF

V gene: TRBV6-5
clone size: NA
J gene: TRBJ1-2
D gene: NA
CDR3 DNA: TGTGCCAGCAGTCCCACCGACAGGCCTCACTATGGCTACACCTTC
CDR3 protein: CASSPTDRPHYGYTF

V gene: TRBV6-5
clone size: NA
J gene: TRBJ1-1
D gene: NA
CDR3 DNA: TGTGCCAGCAGTTCCCCCAGACAGAACACTGAAGCTTTCTTT
CDR3 protein: CASSSPRQNTEAFF

V gene: TRBV2
clone size: NA
J gene: TRBJ2-6
D gene: NA
CDR3 DNA: TGTGCCAGCAGCGCCGGGCGGCGGGCCTCTGGGGCCAACGTCCTGACTTTC
CDR3 protein: CASSAGRRASGANVLTF

V gene: TRBV6-5
clone size: NA
J gene: TRBJ2-7
D gene: NA
CDR3 DNA: TGTGCCAGCAGTTCGTCCCTTCTAGGCTACGAGCAGTGCTTC
CDR3 protein: CASSSSLLGYEQCF

V gene: TRBV14
clone size: NA
J gene: TRBJ1-3
D gene: NA
CDR3 DNA: TGTGCCAGCAGCCAAGACAGGTACTCTGGAAACACCATATATTTT
CDR3 protein: CASSQDRYSGNTIYF

V gene: TRBV18
clone size: once
J gene: TRBJ1-1
D gene: TRBD1
CDR3 DNA: TGTGCCAGCTCAATAACAGGGGAGGAAGCTTTCTTT
CDR3 protein: CASSITGEEAFF

V gene: TRBV9
clone size: NA
J gene: TRBJ2-1
D gene: NA
CDR3 DNA: TGTGCCAGCAGCGTAGCTTACAATGAGCAGTTCTTC
CDR3 protein: CASSVAYNEQFF

V gene: TRBV6-5
clone size: NA
J gene: TRBJ1-6
D gene: NA
CDR3 DNA: TGTGCCAGCAGTTCAACAGGGAGAGGTTCACCCCTCCACTTT
CDR3 protein: CASSSTGRGSPLHF

V gene: TRBV7-2
clone size: few
J gene: TRBJ1-2
D gene: NA
CDR3 DNA: TGTGCCAGCAGCTTCGGGCAACAGGATGGCTACACCTTC
CDR3 protein: CASSFGQQDGYTF

V gene: TRBV7-2
clone size: once
J gene: TRBJ2-7
D gene: TRBD2
CDR3 DNA: TGTGCCAGCAGCGACAAATTCATGCTAGCGGGGGGGTACGAGCAGTACTTC
CDR3 protein: CASSDKFMLAGGYEQYF

V gene: TRBV29-1
clone size: NA
J gene: TRBJ2-5
D gene: TRBD2
CDR3 DNA: TGCAGCGTTGAAGATTCGGCTAGCGGGGGCCAAGAGACCCAGTACTTC
CDR3 protein: CSVEDSASGGQETQYF

V gene: TRBV27
clone size: once
J gene: TRBJ2-7
D gene: NA
CDR3 DNA: TGTGCCAGCAGTGGACAGTGGGACGGCGAGCAGTACTTC
CDR3 protein: CASSGQWDGEQYF

V gene: TRBV9
clone size: NA
J gene: TRBJ2-3
D gene: TRBD2
CDR3 DNA: TGTGCCAGCAGCGTAGGGAGCGGGGGGCTCGGCACAGATACGCAGTATTTT
CDR3 protein: CASSVGSGGLGTDTQYF